The 4 T cell receptor beta chains reported below all come from one sample, sequenced in a study of beta chain features in type 1 diabetes. Every isolated RNA sample was fully reverse transcribed, so sequencing captured expressed TCRB transcripts. TCRdb's copy holds only in-frame clones and misses some; the assay was immunoSEQ multiplex PCR. The sample holds about 220,000 clones, approximately 10% seen once. The sequenced sample consisted of central memory CD4+ T cells from blood. These receptors were collected from a man aged 18 to 30 in good health.

This clone was counted between two and nine times. The V call is TRBV20-1, the J call TRBJ2-5, with 9 bases fitting TRBD2. Germline values: CDR1 DFQATT, CDR2 SNEGSKA (reference sequence). V shed 5 bases, J shed 14 bases, and the junction held 9 bases outside the gene matches. This CDR3 is 11 amino acids long. CDR3 nucleotide sequence: TGCAGTGCTTTCACCTCTAGCGGGACCTACTTC. It yields the protein CSAFTSSGTYF.

V gene TRBV2 combines with J gene TRBJ2-3; D gene unclear. Trimming removed 6 bases from V and 6 bases from J, with 13 bases in between. This CDR3 has 13 residues. CDR1 SNHLY and CDR2 FYNNEI come from the germline V gene. CDR3 coding DNA: TGTGCCAGCAGCGGCATAGCAGGTGATACGCAGTATTTT. Residues: CASSGIAGDTQYF.

The sample holds a few counts of this clone. The chain uses TRBV10-1 and TRBJ2-1, with 10 bases identical to TRBD2. The CDR3 totals 14 residues. Trimming cost V 6 bases and J 8 bases; bases outside gene matches: 7. Germline CDR1 is WNHNN and CDR2 is SYGVQD (reference sequence). CDR3 bases: TGCGCCAGCAGCCCAGCGGGAGGGCTATATGAGCAGTTCTTC. Amino acid sequence: CASSPAGGLYEQFF.

This clone occurred a few times. Possible read error: a much larger clone is one base away. This rearrangement joins TRBV5-1 to TRBJ2-5; D unresolved. Germline assignment: CDR1 SGHRS and CDR2 YFSETQ. V shed 0 bases and J shed 9 bases, with 15 bases lying between them. The CDR3 totals 14 residues. The CDR3 is CASSLAEPGRAQYF. The CDR3 bases are TGCGCCAGCAGCTTGGCAGAACCCGGCCGGGCCCAGTACTTC.